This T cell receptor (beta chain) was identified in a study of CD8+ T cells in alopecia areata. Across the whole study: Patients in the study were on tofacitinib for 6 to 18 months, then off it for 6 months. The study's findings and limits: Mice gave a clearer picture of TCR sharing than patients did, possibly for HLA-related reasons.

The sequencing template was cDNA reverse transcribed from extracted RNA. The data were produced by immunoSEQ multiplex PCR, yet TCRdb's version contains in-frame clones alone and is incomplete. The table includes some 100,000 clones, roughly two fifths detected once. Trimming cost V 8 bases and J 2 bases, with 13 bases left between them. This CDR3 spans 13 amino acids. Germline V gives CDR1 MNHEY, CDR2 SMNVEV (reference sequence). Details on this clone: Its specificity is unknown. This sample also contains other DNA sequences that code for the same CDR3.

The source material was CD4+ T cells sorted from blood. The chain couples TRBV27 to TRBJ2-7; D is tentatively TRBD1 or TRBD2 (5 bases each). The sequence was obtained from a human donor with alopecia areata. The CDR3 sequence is CASSLEGTYEQYF. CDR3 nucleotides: TGTGCCAGCTCCCTTGAGGGGACCTACGAGCAGTACTTC.